Below are 2 T cell receptor beta chains sequenced from a single sample in a study of cytomegalovirus exposure and HLA in healthy donors. PCR employed 60 Vbeta and 13 Jbeta primers. Assay used: immunoSEQ multiplex PCR; TCRdb lists only in-frame clones, some missing. The sample contains 150,000 to 200,000 clones, 70% to 85% of which appear only once. Sequenced material: PBMCs. The receptors stem from a woman in her twenties or thirties in good health and CMV-seropositive.

The chain joins TRBV6-5 to TRBJ2-5, with D possibly being TRBD1 (6 bases). Germline assignment: CDR1 MNHEY and CDR2 SVGAGI. This CDR3 is 12 amino acids long. The ends were cut back, 6 bases at V and 5 bases at J, with 10 bases in the middle. CDR3 region: CASRRQGETQYF. The CDR3 nucleotides read TGTGCCAGCAGACGCCAGGGGGAGACCCAGTACTTC.

The chain employs TRBV5-1 and TRBJ2-2; 10 nucleotides agree with TRBD2. In germline, CDR1 is SGHRS, CDR2 YFSETQ. V lost 0 bases, J lost 4 bases, and 3 bases stayed unmatched. CDR3 length equals 16 residues. This chain's CDR3 is CASSLGLAGLTGELFF. CDR3 coding DNA: TGCGCCAGCAGCTTGGGACTAGCGGGTCTCACCGGGGAGCTGTTTTTT.